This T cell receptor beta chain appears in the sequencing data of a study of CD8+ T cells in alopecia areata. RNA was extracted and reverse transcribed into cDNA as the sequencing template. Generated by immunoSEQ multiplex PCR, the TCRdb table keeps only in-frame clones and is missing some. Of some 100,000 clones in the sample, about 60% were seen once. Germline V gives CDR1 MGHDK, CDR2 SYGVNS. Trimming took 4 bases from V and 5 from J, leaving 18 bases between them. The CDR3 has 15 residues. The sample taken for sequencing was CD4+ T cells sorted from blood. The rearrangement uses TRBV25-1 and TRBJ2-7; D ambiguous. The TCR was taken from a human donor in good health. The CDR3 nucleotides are TGTGCCAGCAGTGGCCGGGTCGAGCCGGTCAACGAGCAGTACTTC. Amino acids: CASSGRVEPVNEQYF.